The T cell receptor beta chain described here comes from a study of post-analysis software for immune sequencing data. General observations from the study: TRBV5-6, TRBV5-1 and TRBV20-1 were among 4 or 5 TRBV segments more frequent in patients than controls. Those with multiple sclerosis, the patient group, showed significantly lower normalized Chao1 diversity than controls.

Trimming removed 10 bases at V and 10 bases at J, with 17 bases between. Germline CDR1 is MDHEN and CDR2 is SYDVKM. The CDR3 loop spans 12 amino acids. Unique molecular identifiers were present in the TCR beta cDNA libraries. TCRdb re-called the PCR reads through MiXCR, storing one row per CDR3 protein. The data show hundreds of thousands of distinct CDR3 sequences, roughly 45% seen once. As to this clonotype: Its antigen is as yet unknown.

The sample consisted of blood. The gene calls are TRBV28 and TRBJ1-5; D call uncertain. The sequence derives from a girl aged 5 to 17 with multiple sclerosis. The DNA for the CDR3 is TGTGCCATAGAGACGGGTAAGGGTCCCCAGCATTTT. This translates into CAIETGKGPQHF.